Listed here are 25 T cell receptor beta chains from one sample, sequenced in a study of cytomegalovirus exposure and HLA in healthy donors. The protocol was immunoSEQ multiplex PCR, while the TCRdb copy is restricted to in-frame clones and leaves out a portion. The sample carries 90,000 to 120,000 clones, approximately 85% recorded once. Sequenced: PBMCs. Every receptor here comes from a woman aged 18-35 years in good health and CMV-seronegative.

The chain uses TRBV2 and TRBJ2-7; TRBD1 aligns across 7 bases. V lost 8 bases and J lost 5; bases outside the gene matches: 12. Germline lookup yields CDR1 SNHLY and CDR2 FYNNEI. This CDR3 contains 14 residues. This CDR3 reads CASYGGGQGDEQYF. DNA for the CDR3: TGTGCCAGCTATGGGGGTGGGCAGGGGGACGAGCAGTACTTC.

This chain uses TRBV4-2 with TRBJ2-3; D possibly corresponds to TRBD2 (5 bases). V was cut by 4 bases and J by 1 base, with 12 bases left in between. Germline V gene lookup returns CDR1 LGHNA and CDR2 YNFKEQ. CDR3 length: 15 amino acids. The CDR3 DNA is TGTGCCAGCAGCCCCCGTCTAGCAGGCACAGATACGCAGTATTTT. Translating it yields CASSPRLAGTDTQYF.

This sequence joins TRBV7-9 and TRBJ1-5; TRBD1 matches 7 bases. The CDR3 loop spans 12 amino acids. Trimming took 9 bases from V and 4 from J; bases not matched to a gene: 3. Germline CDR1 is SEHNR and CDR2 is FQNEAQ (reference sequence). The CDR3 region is CASGTANQPQHF. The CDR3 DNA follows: TGTGCCAGTGGGACAGCTAATCAGCCCCAGCATTTT.

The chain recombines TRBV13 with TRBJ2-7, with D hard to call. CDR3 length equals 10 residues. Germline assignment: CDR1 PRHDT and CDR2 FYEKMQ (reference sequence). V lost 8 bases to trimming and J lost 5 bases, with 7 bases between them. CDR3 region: CASERDEQYF. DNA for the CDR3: TGTGCCAGCGAACGCGACGAGCAGTACTTC.

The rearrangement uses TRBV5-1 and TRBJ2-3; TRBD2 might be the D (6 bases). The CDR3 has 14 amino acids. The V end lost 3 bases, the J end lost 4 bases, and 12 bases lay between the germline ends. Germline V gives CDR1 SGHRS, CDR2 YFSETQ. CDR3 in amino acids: CASSYGGDADTQYF. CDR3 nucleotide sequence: TGCGCCAGCAGCTATGGCGGGGATGCAGATACGCAGTATTTT.

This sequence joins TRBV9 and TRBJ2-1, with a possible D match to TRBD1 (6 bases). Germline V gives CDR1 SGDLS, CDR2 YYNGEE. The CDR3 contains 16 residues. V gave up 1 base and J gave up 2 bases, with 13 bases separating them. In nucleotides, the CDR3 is TGTGCCAGCAGCGTACTCTCAGGGGAGCCCTACAATGAGCAGTTCTTC. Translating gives CASSVLSGEPYNEQFF.

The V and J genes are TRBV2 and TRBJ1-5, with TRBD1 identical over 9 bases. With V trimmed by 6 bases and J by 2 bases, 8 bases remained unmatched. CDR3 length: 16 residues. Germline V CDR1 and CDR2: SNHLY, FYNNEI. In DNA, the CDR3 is TGTGCCAGCAGCACCGGGACAGGGAGTGGCAATCAGCCCCAGCATTTT. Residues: CASSTGTGSGNQPQHF.

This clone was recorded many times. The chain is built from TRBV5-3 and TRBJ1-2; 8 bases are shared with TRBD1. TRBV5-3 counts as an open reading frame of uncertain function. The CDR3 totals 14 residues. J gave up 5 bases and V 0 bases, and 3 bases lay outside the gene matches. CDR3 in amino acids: CARSLAGGWYGYTF. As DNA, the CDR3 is TGTGCCAGAAGCTTGGCAGGGGGCTGGTATGGCTACACCTTC.

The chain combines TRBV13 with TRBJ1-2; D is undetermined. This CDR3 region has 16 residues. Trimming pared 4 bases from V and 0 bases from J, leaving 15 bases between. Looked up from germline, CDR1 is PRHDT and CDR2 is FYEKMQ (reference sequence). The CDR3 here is CASSSLVELSNYGYTF. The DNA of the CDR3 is TGTGCCAGCAGCTCCCTGGTGGAGTTATCTAACTATGGCTACACCTTC.

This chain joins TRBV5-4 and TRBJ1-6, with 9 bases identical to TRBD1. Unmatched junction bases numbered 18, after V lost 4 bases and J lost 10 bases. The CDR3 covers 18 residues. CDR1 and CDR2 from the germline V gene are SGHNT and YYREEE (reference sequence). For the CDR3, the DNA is TGTGCCAGCAGCCATATATACTCCATGGGACAGGGTGACTCACCCCTCCACTTT. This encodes CASSHIYSMGQGDSPLHF. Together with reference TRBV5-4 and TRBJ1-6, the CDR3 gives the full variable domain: ETGVTQSPTHLIKTRGQQVTLRCSSQSGHNTVSWYQQALGQGPQFIFQYYREEENGRGNFPPRFSGLQFPNYSSELNVNALELDDSALYLCASSHIYSMGQGDSPLHFGNGTRLTVT.

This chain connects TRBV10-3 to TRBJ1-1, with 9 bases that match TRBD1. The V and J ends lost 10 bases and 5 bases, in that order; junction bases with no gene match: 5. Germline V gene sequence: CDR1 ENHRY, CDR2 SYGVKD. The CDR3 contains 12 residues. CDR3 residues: CATRDRDTEAFF. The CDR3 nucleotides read TGTGCCACCCGGGACAGGGATACTGAAGCTTTCTTT.

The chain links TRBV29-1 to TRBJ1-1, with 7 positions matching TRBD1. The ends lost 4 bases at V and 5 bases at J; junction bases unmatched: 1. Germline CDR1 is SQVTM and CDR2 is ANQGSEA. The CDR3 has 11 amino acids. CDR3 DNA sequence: TGCAGCGTTGTCAGGGGGACTGAAGCTTTCTTT. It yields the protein CSVVRGTEAFF.

CDR3 amino acids: CASSLVDNLYGYTF. CDR3 sequence (DNA): TGCGCCAGCAGCTTGGTAGACAACCTCTATGGCTACACCTTC. The chain uses TRBV5-1 and TRBJ1-2; no firm D call. This CDR3 region has 14 residues. The germline CDR1 and CDR2 sequences are SGHRS and YFSETQ. Trimming left V 0 bases short and J 4 bases short, with 10 bases between. The variable domain in full, with the rest retrieved from reference TRBV5-1 and TRBJ1-2, is KAGVTQTPRYLIKTRGQQVTLSCSPISGHRSVSWYQQTPGQGLQFLFEYFSETQRNKGNFPGRFSGRQFSNSRSEMNVSTLELGDSALYLCASSLVDNLYGYTFGSGTRLTVV.

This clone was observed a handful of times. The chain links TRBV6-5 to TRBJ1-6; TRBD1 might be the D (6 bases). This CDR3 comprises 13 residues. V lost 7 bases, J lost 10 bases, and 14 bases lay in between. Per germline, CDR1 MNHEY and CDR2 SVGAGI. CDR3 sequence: CASTRQVSSPLHF. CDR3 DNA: TGTGCCAGCACCAGACAGGTGTCGTCACCCCTCCACTTT.

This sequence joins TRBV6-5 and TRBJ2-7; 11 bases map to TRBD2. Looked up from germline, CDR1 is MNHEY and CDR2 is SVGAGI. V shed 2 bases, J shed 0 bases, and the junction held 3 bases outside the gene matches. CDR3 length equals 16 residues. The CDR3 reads CASSYLTSGSSYEQYF. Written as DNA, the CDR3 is TGTGCCAGCAGTTACCTAACTAGCGGGAGCTCCTACGAGCAGTACTTC.

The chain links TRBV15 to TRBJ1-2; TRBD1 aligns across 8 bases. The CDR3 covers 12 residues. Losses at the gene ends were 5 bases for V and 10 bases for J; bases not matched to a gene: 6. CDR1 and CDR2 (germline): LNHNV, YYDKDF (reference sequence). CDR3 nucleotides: TGTGCCACCAGCGGCCAGACAGGGGTCTACACCTTC. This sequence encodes CATSGQTGVYTF. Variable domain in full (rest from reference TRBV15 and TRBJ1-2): DAMVIQNPRYQVTQFGKPVTLSCSQTLNHNVMYWYQQKSSQAPKLLFHYYDKDFNNEADTPDNFQSRRPNTSFCFLDIRSPGLGDTAMYLCATSGQTGVYTFGSGTRLTVV.

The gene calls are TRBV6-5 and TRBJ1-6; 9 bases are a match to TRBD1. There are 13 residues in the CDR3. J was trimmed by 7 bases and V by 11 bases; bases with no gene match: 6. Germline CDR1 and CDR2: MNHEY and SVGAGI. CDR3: CASQGARNSPLHF. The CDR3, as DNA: TGTGCCTCACAGGGGGCCAGAAATTCACCCCTCCACTTT.

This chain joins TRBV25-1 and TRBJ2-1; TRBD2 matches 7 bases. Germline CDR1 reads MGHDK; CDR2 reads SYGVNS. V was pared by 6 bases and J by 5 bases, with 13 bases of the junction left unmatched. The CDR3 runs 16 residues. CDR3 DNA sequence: TGTGCCAGCAGACGACATGGGGAGGGCGGTCACAATGAGCAGTTCTTC. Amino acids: CASRRHGEGGHNEQFF.

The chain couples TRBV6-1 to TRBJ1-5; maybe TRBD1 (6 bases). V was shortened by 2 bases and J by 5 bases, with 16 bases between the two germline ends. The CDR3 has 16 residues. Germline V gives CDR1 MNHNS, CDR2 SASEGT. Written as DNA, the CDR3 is TGTGCCAGCAGTGAACCGGGGGGCATCCATCATCAGCCCCAGCATTTT. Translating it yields CASSEPGGIHHQPQHF.

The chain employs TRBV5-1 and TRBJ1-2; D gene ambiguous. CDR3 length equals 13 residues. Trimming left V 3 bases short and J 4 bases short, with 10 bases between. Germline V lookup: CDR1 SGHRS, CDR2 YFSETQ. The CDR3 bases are TGCGCCAGCAGCTCCGACAAGAGCTATGGCTACACCTTC. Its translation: CASSSDKSYGYTF.

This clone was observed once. CDR3 coding DNA: TGCGCCAGCAGCCAACAAAACCGGGACAAGGGCAACTACGAGCAGTACTTC. Translating gives CASSQQNRDKGNYEQYF. This chain connects TRBV4-1 to TRBJ2-7, with D perhaps matching TRBD1 (6 bases). Germline values: CDR1 MGHRA, CDR2 YSYEKL. The germline V and J ends were trimmed by 2 bases and 3 bases, with 20 bases remaining between them. This CDR3 comprises 17 residues.

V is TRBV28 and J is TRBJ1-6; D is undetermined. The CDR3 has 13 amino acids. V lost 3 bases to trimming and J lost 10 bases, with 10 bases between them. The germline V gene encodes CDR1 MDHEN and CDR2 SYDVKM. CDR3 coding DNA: TGTGCCAGCAGTTTCTCTCCGGGGTCACCCCTCCACTTT. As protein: CASSFSPGSPLHF.

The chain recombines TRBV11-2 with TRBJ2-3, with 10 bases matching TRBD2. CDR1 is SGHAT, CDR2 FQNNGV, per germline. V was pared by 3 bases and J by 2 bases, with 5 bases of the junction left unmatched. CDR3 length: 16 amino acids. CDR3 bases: TGTGCCAGCAGCTTCGGAGGGACTAGCGTCACAGATACGCAGTATTTT. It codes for CASSFGGTSVTDTQYF.

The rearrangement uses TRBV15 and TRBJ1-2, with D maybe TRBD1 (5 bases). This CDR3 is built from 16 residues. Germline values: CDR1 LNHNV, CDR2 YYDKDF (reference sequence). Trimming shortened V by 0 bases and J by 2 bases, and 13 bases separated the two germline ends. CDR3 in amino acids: CATSREDRGLNYGYTF. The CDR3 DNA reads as TGTGCCACCAGCAGAGAGGATCGGGGGTTAAACTATGGCTACACCTTC. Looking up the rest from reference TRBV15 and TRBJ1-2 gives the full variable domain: DAMVIQNPRYQVTQFGKPVTLSCSQTLNHNVMYWYQQKSSQAPKLLFHYYDKDFNNEADTPDNFQSRRPNTSFCFLDIRSPGLGDTAMYLCATSREDRGLNYGYTFGSGTRLTVV.

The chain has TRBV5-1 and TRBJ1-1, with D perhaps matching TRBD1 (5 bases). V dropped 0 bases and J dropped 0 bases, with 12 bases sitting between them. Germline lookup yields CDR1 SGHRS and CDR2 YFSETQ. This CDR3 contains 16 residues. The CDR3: CASSLGKGPVNTEAFF. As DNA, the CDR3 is TGCGCCAGCAGCTTGGGGAAGGGGCCTGTGAACACTGAAGCTTTCTTT.